Reported below is one T cell receptor beta chain. The antigen is not known. The identical CDR3 is also encoded by other nucleotide sequences in the sample. The PCR contained 60 Vbeta and 13 Jbeta primers. Only in-frame clones appear in the TCRdb table, and some are missing; sequencing was by immunoSEQ multiplex PCR. The specimen's table records 68,000 or so clones. The V segment lost 2 bases and the J segment 5 bases; nucleotides outside the gene matches: 2. Germline V gives CDR1 SGHTA, CDR2 FQGNSA. The CDR3 runs to 14 residues. The sample originates from a study of cytomegalovirus exposure and HLA in healthy donors. Overall study results and limits: A later analysis linked some 17,000 TCR beta sequences to HLA alleles at 0.05 false discovery rate.

The material sequenced was PBMCs. The chain employs TRBV7-2 and TRBJ2-5; 10 bases agree with TRBD2. The TCR originated in a female donor in good health and CMV-seropositive. The CDR3 is CASSLSGRGETQYF. In DNA form, the CDR3 reads TGTGCCAGCAGCTTAAGCGGGAGGGGGGAGACCCAGTACTTC. The complete variable domain, with remaining parts taken from reference TRBV7-2 and TRBJ2-5, reads GAGVSQSPSNKVTEKGKDVELRCDPISGHTALYWYRQSLGQGLEFLIYFQGNSAPDKSGLPSDRFSAERTGGSVSTLTIQRTQQEDSAVYLCASSLSGRGETQYFGPGTRLLVL.